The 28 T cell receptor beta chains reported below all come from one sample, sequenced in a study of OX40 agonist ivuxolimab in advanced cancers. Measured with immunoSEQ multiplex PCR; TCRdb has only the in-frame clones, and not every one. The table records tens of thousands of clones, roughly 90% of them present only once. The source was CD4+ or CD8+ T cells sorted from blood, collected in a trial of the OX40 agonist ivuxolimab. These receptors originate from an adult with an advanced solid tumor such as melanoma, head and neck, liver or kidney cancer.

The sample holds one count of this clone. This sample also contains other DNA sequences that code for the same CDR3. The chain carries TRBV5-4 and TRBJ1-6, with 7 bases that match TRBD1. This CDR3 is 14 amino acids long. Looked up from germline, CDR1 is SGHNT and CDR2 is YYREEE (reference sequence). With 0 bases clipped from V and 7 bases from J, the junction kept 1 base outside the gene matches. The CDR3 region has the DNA TGTGCCAGCAGCTTGGGACAGGGCAATTCACCCCTCCACTTT. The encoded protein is CASSLGQGNSPLHF.

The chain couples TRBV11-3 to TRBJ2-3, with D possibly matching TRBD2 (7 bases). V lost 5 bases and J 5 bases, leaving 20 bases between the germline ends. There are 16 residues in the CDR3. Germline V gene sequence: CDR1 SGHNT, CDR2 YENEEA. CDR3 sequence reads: CASSPPGGRLQDTQYF. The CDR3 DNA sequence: TGTGCCAGCAGCCCCCCCGGGGGGCGGCTTCAAGATACGCAGTATTTT.

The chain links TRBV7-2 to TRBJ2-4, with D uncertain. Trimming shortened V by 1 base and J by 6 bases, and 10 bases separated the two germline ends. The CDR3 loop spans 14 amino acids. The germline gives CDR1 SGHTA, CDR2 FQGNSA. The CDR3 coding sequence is TGTGCCAGCAGCTTAGGGTTCCTTGGAAACATTCAGTACTTC. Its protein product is CASSLGFLGNIQYF.

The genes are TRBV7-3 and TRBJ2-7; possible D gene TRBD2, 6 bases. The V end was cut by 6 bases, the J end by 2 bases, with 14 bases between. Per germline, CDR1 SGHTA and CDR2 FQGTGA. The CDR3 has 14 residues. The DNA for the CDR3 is TGTGCCAGCAGGGGGGGACGGACGACCTACGAGCAGTACTTC. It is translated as CASRGGRTTYEQYF.

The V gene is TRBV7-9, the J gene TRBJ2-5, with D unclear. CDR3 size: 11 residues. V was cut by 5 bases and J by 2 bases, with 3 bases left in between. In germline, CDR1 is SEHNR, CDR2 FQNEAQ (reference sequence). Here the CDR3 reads CASSPQETQYF. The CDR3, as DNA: TGTGCCAGCAGCCCACAAGAGACCCAGTACTTC.

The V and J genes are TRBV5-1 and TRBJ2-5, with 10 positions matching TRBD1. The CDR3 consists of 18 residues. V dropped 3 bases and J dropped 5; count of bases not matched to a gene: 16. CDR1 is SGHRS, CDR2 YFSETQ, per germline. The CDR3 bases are TGCGCCAGCAGCTCGACCGATAACGGGGACAGGGGTTTGGAGACCCAGTACTTC. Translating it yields CASSSTDNGDRGLETQYF.

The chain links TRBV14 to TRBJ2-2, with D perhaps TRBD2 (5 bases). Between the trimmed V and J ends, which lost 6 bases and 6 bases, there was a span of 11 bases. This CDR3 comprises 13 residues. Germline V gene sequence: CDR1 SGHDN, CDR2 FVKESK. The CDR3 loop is CASSRGAAGELFF. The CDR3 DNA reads TGTGCCAGCAGTCGGGGAGCCGCCGGGGAGCTGTTTTTT.

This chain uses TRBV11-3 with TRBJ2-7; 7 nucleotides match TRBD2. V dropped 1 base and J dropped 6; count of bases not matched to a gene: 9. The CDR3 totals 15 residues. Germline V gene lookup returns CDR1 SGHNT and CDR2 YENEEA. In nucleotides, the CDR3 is TGTGCCAGCAGCTTAGGTGCGGGAGCGGGCTTCGAGCAGTACTTC. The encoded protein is CASSLGAGAGFEQYF.

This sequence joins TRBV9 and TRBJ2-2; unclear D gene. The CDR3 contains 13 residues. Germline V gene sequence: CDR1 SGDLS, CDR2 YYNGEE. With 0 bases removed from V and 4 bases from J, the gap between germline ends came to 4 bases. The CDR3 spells CASSVAGTGELFF. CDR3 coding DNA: TGTGCCAGCAGCGTAGCCGGCACCGGGGAGCTGTTTTTT.

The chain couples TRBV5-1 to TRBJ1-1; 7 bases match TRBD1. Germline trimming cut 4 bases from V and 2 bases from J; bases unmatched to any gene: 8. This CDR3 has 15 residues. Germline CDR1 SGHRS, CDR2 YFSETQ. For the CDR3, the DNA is TGCGCCAGCAGCCCGGGACAGCACGCTAACACTGAAGCTTTCTTT. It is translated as CASSPGQHANTEAFF.

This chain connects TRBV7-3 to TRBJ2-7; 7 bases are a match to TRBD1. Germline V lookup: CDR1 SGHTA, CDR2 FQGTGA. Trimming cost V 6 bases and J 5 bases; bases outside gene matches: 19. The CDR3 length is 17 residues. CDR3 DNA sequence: TGTGCCAGCAGAACCGGGCTCGTGGGACAGAGATCCAACGAGCAGTACTTC. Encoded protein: CASRTGLVGQRSNEQYF.

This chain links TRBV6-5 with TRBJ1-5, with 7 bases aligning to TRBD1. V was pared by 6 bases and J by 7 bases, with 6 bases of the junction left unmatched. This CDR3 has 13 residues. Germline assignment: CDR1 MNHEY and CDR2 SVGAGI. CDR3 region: CASRQDRRQPQHF. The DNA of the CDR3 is TGTGCCAGCAGACAGGACAGGCGGCAGCCCCAGCATTTT.

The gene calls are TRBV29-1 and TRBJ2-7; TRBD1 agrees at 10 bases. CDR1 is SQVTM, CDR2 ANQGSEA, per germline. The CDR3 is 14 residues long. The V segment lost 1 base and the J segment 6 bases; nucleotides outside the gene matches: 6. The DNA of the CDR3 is TGCAGCGTTGAAGCGGGACAGGGGATGTCCGAGCAGTACTTC. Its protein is CSVEAGQGMSEQYF.

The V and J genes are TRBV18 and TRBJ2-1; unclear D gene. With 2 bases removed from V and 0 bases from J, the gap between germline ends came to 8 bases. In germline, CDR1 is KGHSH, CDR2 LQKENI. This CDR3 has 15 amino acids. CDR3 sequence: CASSPSPSSYNEQFF. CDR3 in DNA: TGTGCCAGCTCACCATCTCCGAGCTCCTACAATGAGCAGTTCTTC.

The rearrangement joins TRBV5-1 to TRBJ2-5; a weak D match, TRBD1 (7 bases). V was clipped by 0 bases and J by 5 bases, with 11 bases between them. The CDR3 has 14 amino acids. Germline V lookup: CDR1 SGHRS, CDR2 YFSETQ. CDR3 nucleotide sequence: TGCGCCAGCAGCTTGGCAGGGGGGAGGGAGACCCAGTACTTC. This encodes CASSLAGGRETQYF. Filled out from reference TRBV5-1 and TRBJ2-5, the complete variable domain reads KAGVTQTPRYLIKTRGQQVTLSCSPISGHRSVSWYQQTPGQGLQFLFEYFSETQRNKGNFPGRFSGRQFSNSRSEMNVSTLELGDSALYLCASSLAGGRETQYFGPGTRLLVL.

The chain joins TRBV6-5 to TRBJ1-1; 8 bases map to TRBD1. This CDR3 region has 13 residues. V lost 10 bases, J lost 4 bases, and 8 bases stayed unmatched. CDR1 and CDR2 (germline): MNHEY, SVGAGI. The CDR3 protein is CATLSTGGTEAFF. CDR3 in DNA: TGTGCCACCCTCTCTACAGGGGGCACTGAAGCTTTCTTT.

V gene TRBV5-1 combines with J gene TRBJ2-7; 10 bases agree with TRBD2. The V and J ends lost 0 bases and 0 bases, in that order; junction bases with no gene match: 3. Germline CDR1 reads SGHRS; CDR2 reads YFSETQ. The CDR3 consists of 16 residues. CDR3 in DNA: TGCGCCAGCAGCTTGGGGGCTAGCGGGGGCTCCTACGAGCAGTACTTC. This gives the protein CASSLGASGGSYEQYF.

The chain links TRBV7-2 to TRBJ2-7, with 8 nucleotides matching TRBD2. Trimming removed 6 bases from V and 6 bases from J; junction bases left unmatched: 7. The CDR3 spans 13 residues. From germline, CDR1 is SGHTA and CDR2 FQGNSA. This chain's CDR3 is CASSRRGGIEQYF. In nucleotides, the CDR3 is TGTGCCAGCAGTCGACGCGGGGGGATCGAGCAGTACTTC.

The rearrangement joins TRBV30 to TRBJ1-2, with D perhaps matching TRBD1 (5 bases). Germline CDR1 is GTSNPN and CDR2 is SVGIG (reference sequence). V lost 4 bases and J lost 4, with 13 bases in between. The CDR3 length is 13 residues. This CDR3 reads CAWNYQGTYGYTF. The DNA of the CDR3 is TGTGCCTGGAACTATCAGGGTACCTATGGCTACACCTTC.

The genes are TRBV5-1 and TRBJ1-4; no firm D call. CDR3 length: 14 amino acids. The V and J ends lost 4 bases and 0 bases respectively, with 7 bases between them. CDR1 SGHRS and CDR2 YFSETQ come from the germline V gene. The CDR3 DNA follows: TGCGCCAGCAGCCCCCGTGCAACTAATGAAAAACTGTTTTTT. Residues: CASSPRATNEKLFF.

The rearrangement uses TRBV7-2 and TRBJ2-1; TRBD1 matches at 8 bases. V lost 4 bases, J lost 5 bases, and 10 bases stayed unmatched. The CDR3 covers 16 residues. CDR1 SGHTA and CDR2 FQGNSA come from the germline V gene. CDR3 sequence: CASSSRQGTPNNEQFF. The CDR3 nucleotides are TGTGCCAGCAGCTCCCGACAGGGGACGCCGAACAATGAGCAGTTCTTC. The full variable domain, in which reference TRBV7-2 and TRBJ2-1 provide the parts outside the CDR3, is GAGVSQSPSNKVTEKGKDVELRCDPISGHTALYWYRQSLGQGLEFLIYFQGNSAPDKSGLPSDRFSAERTGGSVSTLTIQRTQQEDSAVYLCASSSRQGTPNNEQFFGPGTRLTVL.

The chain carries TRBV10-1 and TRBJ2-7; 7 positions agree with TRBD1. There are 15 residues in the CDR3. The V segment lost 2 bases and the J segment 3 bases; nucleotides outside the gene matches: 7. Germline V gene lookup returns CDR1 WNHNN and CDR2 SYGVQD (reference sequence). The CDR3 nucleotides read TGCGCCAGCAGTGAGGCAGGGGGAGCCATCTACGAGCAGTACTTC. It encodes CASSEAGGAIYEQYF.

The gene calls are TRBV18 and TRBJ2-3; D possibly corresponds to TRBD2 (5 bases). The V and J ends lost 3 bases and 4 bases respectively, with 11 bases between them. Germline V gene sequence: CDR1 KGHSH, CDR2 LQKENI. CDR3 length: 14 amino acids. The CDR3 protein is CASSPRDGADTQYF. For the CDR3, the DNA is TGTGCCAGCTCACCGAGGGATGGAGCAGATACGCAGTATTTT.

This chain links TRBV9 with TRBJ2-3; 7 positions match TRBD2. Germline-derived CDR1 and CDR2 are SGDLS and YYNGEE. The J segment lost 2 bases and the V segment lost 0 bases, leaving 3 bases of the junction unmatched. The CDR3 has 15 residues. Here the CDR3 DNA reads TGTGCCAGCAGCGTAGATCAGCGGGACACAGATACGCAGTATTTT. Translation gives CASSVDQRDTDTQYF.

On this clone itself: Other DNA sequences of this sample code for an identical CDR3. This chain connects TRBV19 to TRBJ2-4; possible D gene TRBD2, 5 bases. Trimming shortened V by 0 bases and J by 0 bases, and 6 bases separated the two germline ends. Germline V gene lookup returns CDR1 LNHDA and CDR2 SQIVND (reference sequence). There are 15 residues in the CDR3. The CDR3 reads CASSIDRGAKNIQYF. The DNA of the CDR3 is TGTGCCAGTAGTATAGATCGGGGAGCCAAAAACATTCAGTACTTC.

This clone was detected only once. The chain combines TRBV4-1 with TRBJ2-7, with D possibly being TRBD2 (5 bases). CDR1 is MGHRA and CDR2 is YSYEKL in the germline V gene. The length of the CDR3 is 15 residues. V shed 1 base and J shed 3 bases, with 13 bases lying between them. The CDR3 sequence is CASSQVLRTDYEQYF. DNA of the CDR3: TGCGCCAGCAGCCAAGTATTACGGACTGACTACGAGCAGTACTTC.

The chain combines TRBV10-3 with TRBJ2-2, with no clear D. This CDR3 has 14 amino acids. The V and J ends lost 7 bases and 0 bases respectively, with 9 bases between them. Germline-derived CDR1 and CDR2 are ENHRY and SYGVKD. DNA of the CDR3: TGTGCCATCAAGGCCGGCCCGAACACCGGGGAGCTGTTTTTT. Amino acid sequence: CAIKAGPNTGELFF.

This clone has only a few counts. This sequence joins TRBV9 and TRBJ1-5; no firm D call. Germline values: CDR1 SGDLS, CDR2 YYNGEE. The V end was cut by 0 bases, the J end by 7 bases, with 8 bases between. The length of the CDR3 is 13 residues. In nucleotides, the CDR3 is TGTGCCAGCAGCGTAGATGAGGTCCAGCCCCAGCATTTT. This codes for CASSVDEVQPQHF.